What follows are 27 T cell receptor beta chains derived from one specimen sequenced in a study of shared clonotypes between healthy human individuals. Sequenced by immunoSEQ multiplex PCR; TCRdb stores in-frame clones only, minus some. The data show fewer than 1.4 million clones, with around 78% seen just once and around 0.6% held by the top ten. Sequencing input: memory CD4+ T cells from PBMCs. Documented subset: CD45RA-negative fraction. These receptors originate from a man aged 18 to 30 in good health. Some clones in this sample may be carry-over from other donors' samples.

The V and J genes are TRBV27 and TRBJ2-1; D ambiguous. This CDR3 spans 15 amino acids. V dropped 5 bases and J dropped 4 bases, with 15 bases sitting between them. Per the germline V gene, CDR1 is MNHEY and CDR2 is SMNVEV (reference sequence). The CDR3 bases are TGTGCCAGCAGTCCCCGGACCGTTGAATACAATGAGCAGTTCTTC. Translation gives CASSPRTVEYNEQFF.

The chain has TRBV7-9 and TRBJ1-1; D is possibly TRBD1 (5 bases). Germline lookup yields CDR1 SEHNR and CDR2 FQNEAQ (reference sequence). The CDR3 covers 13 residues. The V gene lost 5 bases and the J gene lost 8 bases, with 15 bases spanning the gap. The CDR3: CASSVRGISEAFF. The CDR3 region has the DNA TGTGCCAGCAGCGTAAGGGGTATTTCCGAAGCTTTCTTT.

This sequence joins TRBV6-5 and TRBJ2-7; D possibly uses TRBD1 or TRBD2 (7 bases each). Germline lookup yields CDR1 MNHEY and CDR2 SVGAGI. The CDR3 extends over 14 amino acids. Trimming cost V 6 bases and J 6 bases, with 18 bases left between them. The CDR3 is CASRGAGGGGEQYF. The CDR3 region has the DNA TGTGCCAGCAGGGGAGCAGGGGGAGGGGGCGAGCAGTACTTC.

V is TRBV5-1 and J is TRBJ2-5, with no clear D. Germline V lookup: CDR1 SGHRS, CDR2 YFSETQ. This CDR3 has 13 residues. Trimming took 1 base from V and 5 from J, leaving 9 bases between them. Here the CDR3 DNA reads TGCGCCAGCAGCTTGATACTTAGGGAGACCCAGTACTTC. This gives the protein CASSLILRETQYF.

This sequence joins TRBV5-8 and TRBJ2-7, with 7 bases matching TRBD2. Trimming cost V 1 base and J 3 bases; bases outside gene matches: 10. CDR1 and CDR2 (germline): SGHTS, YDEGEE. The CDR3 covers 16 residues. CDR3 region: CASSLTGRGSGYEQYF. The CDR3 DNA reads TGTGCCAGCAGCTTGACGGGACGCGGGAGTGGCTACGAGCAGTACTTC.

Notes on this clone: A read error may be the cause here, since a much bigger clone is one base away. Other DNA sequences in this specimen translate into the identical CDR3. This chain uses TRBV5-4 with TRBJ2-3; 10 bases line up with TRBD2. This CDR3 contains 16 residues. CDR1 and CDR2 from the germline V gene are SGHNT and YYREEE (reference sequence). With 0 bases clipped from V and 0 bases from J, the junction kept 1 base outside the gene matches. In DNA form, the CDR3 reads TGTGCCAGCAGCTTGGGACTAGCGGGTAGCACAGATACGCAGTATTTT. This encodes CASSLGLAGSTDTQYF.

The chain joins TRBV6-1 to TRBJ2-5; 8 nucleotides agree with TRBD1. Germline CDR1 and CDR2: MNHNS and SASEGT. Trimming at V came to 2 bases and at J to 5 bases, leaving 4 bases not matched to a gene. The CDR3 covers 14 residues. CDR3 coding DNA: TGTGCCAGCAGTGAAAGGGGACAGGTGGAGACCCAGTACTTC. Translating gives CASSERGQVETQYF.

The chain uses TRBV11-2 and TRBJ2-3, with 7 nucleotides matching TRBD2. The V gene end was trimmed by 5 bases and the J gene end by 2 bases; junction bases not matched to a gene: 7. The CDR3 loop spans 15 amino acids. Germline CDR1 and CDR2: SGHAT and FQNNGV. The CDR3 nucleotides read TGTGCCAGCAGCCTACGAGCGGGAAACACAGATACGCAGTATTTT. It encodes CASSLRAGNTDTQYF.

This clone has a handful of counts. The rearrangement joins TRBV28 to TRBJ1-2; D is possibly TRBD1 (5 bases). Per germline, CDR1 MDHEN and CDR2 SYDVKM. The CDR3 extends over 13 amino acids. V was shortened by 8 bases and J by 4 bases, with 14 bases between the two germline ends. The CDR3 region is CASQGAGVYGYTF. For the CDR3, the DNA is TGTGCCAGCCAAGGGGCAGGTGTCTATGGCTACACCTTC.

This clone was observed a handful of times. This chain connects TRBV5-4 to TRBJ2-7; 7 nucleotides line up with TRBD2. J lost 7 bases, V lost 1 base, and 5 bases had no gene match. From germline, CDR1 is SGHNT and CDR2 YYREEE (reference sequence). The CDR3 is made up of 13 amino acids. The DNA of the CDR3 is TGTGCCAGCAGCTTGAGCGGGAAGGGTGAGCAGTACTTC. Amino acids: CASSLSGKGEQYF.

The gene calls are TRBV4-2 and TRBJ2-7, with D unclear. The CDR3 spans 14 residues. CDR1 and CDR2 (germline): LGHNA, YNFKEQ. V lost 0 bases, J lost 2 bases, and 8 bases lay in between. CDR3 nucleotides: TGTGCCAGCAGCCAAGATGCCAGAACCTACGAGCAGTACTTC. This gives the protein CASSQDARTYEQYF.

The chain uses TRBV6-1 and TRBJ2-1; D is undetermined. The CDR3 extends over 14 amino acids. V lost 8 bases, J lost 0 bases, and 11 bases lay in between. The germline gives CDR1 MNHNS, CDR2 SASEGT. The CDR3 reads CASLRAGSYNEQFF. The CDR3 nucleotides are TGTGCCAGCCTTAGGGCAGGCTCCTACAATGAGCAGTTCTTC.

This rearrangement joins TRBV6-5 to TRBJ1-1; 7 bases are a match to TRBD1. Trimming cost V 4 bases and J 2 bases; bases outside gene matches: 10. Per the germline V gene, CDR1 is MNHEY and CDR2 is SVGAGI. The CDR3 has 16 amino acids. CDR3 region: CASSSYRTGENTEAFF. Here the CDR3 DNA reads TGTGCCAGCAGTTCATACCGGACAGGCGAAAACACTGAAGCTTTCTTT.

The rearrangement links TRBV7-3 to TRBJ2-1; D is possibly TRBD1 (5 bases). Per the germline V gene, CDR1 is SGHTA and CDR2 is FQGTGA. CDR3 length: 14 amino acids. V lost 1 base to trimming and J lost 3 bases, with 7 bases between them. CDR3 protein: CASSLRQGYNEQFF. For the CDR3, the DNA is TGTGCCAGCAGCTTAAGGCAGGGCTACAATGAGCAGTTCTTC.

The rearrangement uses TRBV5-1 and TRBJ1-1; D is uncertain. Germline-derived CDR1 and CDR2 are SGHRS and YFSETQ. Trimming cost V 5 bases and J 0 bases, with 11 bases left between them. The CDR3 contains 14 residues. In nucleotides, the CDR3 is TGCGCCAGCAGTAGGGCCCTCATGAACACTGAAGCTTTCTTT. The encoded protein is CASSRALMNTEAFF.

The rearrangement uses TRBV6-1 and TRBJ2-7; TRBD2 agrees at 11 bases. Looked up from germline, CDR1 is MNHNS and CDR2 is SASEGT. With V trimmed by 2 bases and J by 4 bases, 13 bases remained unmatched. The CDR3 sequence is 18 residues long. CDR3 sequence: CASSERSSTSGSTYEQYF. Written as DNA, the CDR3 is TGTGCCAGCAGTGAAAGAAGCAGTACTAGCGGGAGTACTTACGAGCAGTACTTC.

This clone was seen a single time. The chain uses TRBV7-3 and TRBJ2-3, with 11 bases identical to TRBD2. V dropped 2 bases and J dropped 0; count of bases not matched to a gene: 10. Germline V gene sequence: CDR1 SGHTA, CDR2 FQGTGA. The length of the CDR3 is 19 residues. The CDR3 is CASSLGSGLAGRSTDTQYF. CDR3 nucleotides: TGTGCCAGCAGCTTAGGGTCCGGACTAGCGGGCAGAAGCACAGATACGCAGTATTTT.

The chain links TRBV19 to TRBJ2-7; TRBD1 matches 9 bases. The length of the CDR3 is 14 residues. Germline-derived CDR1 and CDR2 are LNHDA and SQIVND (reference sequence). V trimming: 1 base; J trimming: 6 bases; junction bases outside the gene matches: 4. For the CDR3, the DNA is TGTGCCAGTAGTATAGGGGGACAGGGTGGCGAGCAGTACTTC. This gives the protein CASSIGGQGGEQYF. Together with reference TRBV19 and TRBJ2-7, the CDR3 gives the full variable domain: DGGITQSPKYLFRKEGQNVTLSCEQNLNHDAMYWYRQDPGQGLRLIYYSQIVNDFQKGDIAEGYSVSREKKESFPLTVTSAQKNPTAFYLCASSIGGQGGEQYFGPGTRLTVT.

V and J are TRBV7-9 and TRBJ2-2, with 7 nucleotides matching TRBD1. Trimming took 8 bases from V and 4 from J; bases not matched to a gene: 7. Germline V gene lookup returns CDR1 SEHNR and CDR2 FQNEAQ (reference sequence). The CDR3 is made up of 14 amino acids. This CDR3 is CASAFGTATGELFF. CDR3 nucleotides: TGTGCCAGCGCATTTGGGACAGCCACCGGGGAGCTGTTTTTT.

This clone was counted ten times or more. V usage is TRBV7-2 and J usage is TRBJ2-2; D possibly matches TRBD1 or TRBD2 (5 bases each). V was clipped by 2 bases and J by 4 bases, with 8 bases between them. Germline lookup yields CDR1 SGHTA and CDR2 FQGNSA. The CDR3 consists of 14 residues. CDR3 DNA sequence: TGTGCCAGCAGCTTACTGGGGGTCACCGGGGAGCTGTTTTTT. This sequence encodes CASSLLGVTGELFF.

This chain connects TRBV7-8 to TRBJ1-5, with 7 bases fitting TRBD1. V lost 4 bases to trimming and J lost 5 bases; unmatched junction nucleotides: 8. Germline-derived CDR1 and CDR2 are SGHVS and FQNEAQ. The CDR3 length is 15 residues. CDR3 residues: CASSSGGATHQPQHF. The CDR3 DNA sequence: TGTGCCAGCAGCTCAGGGGGGGCGACCCATCAGCCCCAGCATTTT.

Notes on this clone: A clone one base away is much larger, so this may be a read error. The sample carries other DNA sequences with the same CDR3. The chain is built from TRBV7-8 and TRBJ2-3; D not resolved. Trimming shortened V by 0 bases and J by 5 bases, and 0 bases separated the two germline ends. The length of the CDR3 is 11 residues. The V gene's germline CDR1 is SGHVS and CDR2 FQNEAQ. The CDR3 protein is CASSLADTQYF. The CDR3 nucleotides read TGTGCCAGCAGCTTAGCAGATACGCAGTATTTT.

As for this clone: The identical CDR3 is also encoded by other nucleotide sequences in the sample. The chain recombines TRBV7-3 with TRBJ2-7, with D perhaps assigned TRBD1 or TRBD2 (5 bases each). This CDR3 has 12 residues. Germline CDR1 and CDR2: SGHTA and FQGTGA. With 3 bases removed from V and 7 bases from J, the gap between germline ends came to 10 bases. The CDR3 here is CASSFGDGEQYF. CDR3 nucleotide sequence: TGTGCCAGCAGCTTTGGGGACGGGGAGCAGTACTTC.

Comment on this clone: Other DNA sequences in the sample encode the same CDR3. The chain recombines TRBV28 with TRBJ1-5, with D unresolved. The V gene lost 4 bases and the J gene lost 3 bases, with 4 bases spanning the gap. CDR1 MDHEN and CDR2 SYDVKM come from the germline V gene. This CDR3 spans 12 amino acids. As DNA, the CDR3 is TGTGCCAGCAGTTATTCCAATCAGCCCCAGCATTTT. Its translation is CASSYSNQPQHF.

The J gene is TRBJ1-4, the V gene TRBV7-2; D gene uncertain. V was trimmed by 5 bases and J by 4 bases, leaving 11 bases between them. The CDR3 loop spans 14 amino acids. Germline V lookup: CDR1 SGHTA, CDR2 FQGNSA. CDR3 residues: CASSPRVGNEKLFF. CDR3 sequence (DNA): TGTGCCAGCAGCCCGAGGGTGGGTAATGAAAAACTGTTTTTT.

The V call is TRBV5-1, the J call TRBJ2-1; 12 bases line up with TRBD2. Germline-derived CDR1 and CDR2 are SGHRS and YFSETQ. The V and J ends lost 2 bases and 3 bases, in that order; junction bases with no gene match: 9. The CDR3 extends over 18 amino acids. The CDR3 nucleotides are TGCGCCAGCAGCTTCGGTACCGGGACTAGCGGGCACTACAATGAGCAGTTCTTC. Translating it yields CASSFGTGTSGHYNEQFF.

The V call is TRBV11-2, the J call TRBJ2-5; D unresolved. CDR1 is SGHAT and CDR2 is FQNNGV in the germline V gene. The CDR3 has 15 amino acids. V was cut by 5 bases and J by 7 bases, with 20 bases left in between. For the CDR3, the DNA is TGTGCCAGCAGCCCGGAGTCCCCACTCAGTAGGACCCAGTACTTC. Amino acids: CASSPESPLSRTQYF.